A single sample gave rise to the 28 T cell receptor beta chains below, sequenced in a study of T cell changes during pregnancy in multiple sclerosis. The data were produced by immunoSEQ multiplex PCR, yet TCRdb's version contains in-frame clones alone and is incomplete. The table has some 79,000 clones, around nine tenths seen once; the top ten hold 0.4% to 0.6%. The sample consisted of CD4+ T cells from peripheral blood mononuclear cells, taken in the second trimester of pregnancy. The receptor set was obtained from a female donor with multiple sclerosis, enrolled in a pregnancy study.

This clone came up once. The CDR3 is CASSPGGGDTQYF. In DNA form, the CDR3 reads TGTGCCAGCAGCCCCGGCGGGGGAGATACGCAGTATTTT. The chain uses TRBV7-4 and TRBJ2-3; TRBD2 matches at 7 bases. The trim removed 5 bases at V and 5 bases at J, leaving 4 bases unmatched. The CDR3 is 13 amino acids. Germline CDR1 reads SGHVT; CDR2 reads SQSDAQ.

V and J are TRBV6-6 and TRBJ1-1, with D perhaps TRBD1 (6 bases). Per germline, CDR1 MNHNY and CDR2 SVGAGI (reference sequence). Trimming took off 6 bases at V and 3 bases at J, with 17 bases between the two ends. The CDR3 has 15 residues. CDR3 region: CASRDRSGTDTEAFF. The CDR3 bases are TGTGCCAGCAGAGACAGGTCGGGAACGGACACTGAAGCTTTCTTT.

The chain recombines TRBV2 with TRBJ1-6, with 8 bases matching TRBD1. Germline CDR1 reads SNHLY; CDR2 reads FYNNEI. This CDR3 comprises 14 residues. J gave up 7 bases and V 6 bases, and 5 bases lay outside the gene matches. CDR3 sequence (DNA): TGTGCCAGCAGCGGACAGGGAAACAATTCACCCCTCCACTTT. Its translation is CASSGQGNNSPLHF. Using reference TRBV2 and TRBJ1-6 for the parts outside the CDR3, the full variable domain is EPEVTQTPSHQVTQMGQEVILRCVPISNHLYFYWYRQILGQKVEFLVSFYNNEISEKSEIFDDQFSVERPDGSNFTLKIRSTKLEDSAMYFCASSGQGNNSPLHFGNGTRLTVT.

The rearrangement joins TRBV4-2 to TRBJ2-7, with TRBD2 matching 8 bases. Germline CDR1 is LGHNA and CDR2 is YNFKEQ. CDR3 length: 18 amino acids. J lost 5 bases, V lost 0 bases, and 15 bases had no gene match. CDR3 sequence (DNA): TGTGCCAGCAGCCAAGACGGTATCTTTTCTGGACTAGCTAACGAGCAGTACTTC. This translates into CASSQDGIFSGLANEQYF.

A single count supports this clone. J is TRBJ1-2 and V is TRBV10-3, with TRBD1 matching 7 bases. The CDR3 loop spans 14 amino acids. The germline V gene has CDR1 ENHRY and CDR2 SYGVKD. The ends lost 5 bases at V and 0 bases at J; junction bases unmatched: 3. The CDR3 DNA reads TGTGCCATCAGTTGGGACAGTGCTAACTATGGCTACACCTTC. The encoded protein is CAISWDSANYGYTF.

This chain links TRBV18 with TRBJ2-7, with 8 nucleotides matching TRBD1. The CDR3 is made up of 15 amino acids. Germline V lookup: CDR1 KGHSH, CDR2 LQKENI. Unmatched junction bases numbered 11, after V lost 4 bases and J lost 6 bases. CDR3 sequence (DNA): TGTGCCAGCTCACTCCACGATACAGGGGGTGCCGAGCAGTACTTC. It codes for CASSLHDTGGAEQYF.

This rearrangement joins TRBV5-4 to TRBJ2-1; no firm D call. The CDR3 runs to 16 residues. V lost 0 bases and J lost 3, with 13 bases in between. Germline values: CDR1 SGHNT, CDR2 YYREEE (reference sequence). CDR3 sequence reads: CASSLEAGPGYNEQFF. DNA of the CDR3: TGTGCCAGCAGCTTGGAGGCCGGCCCGGGCTACAATGAGCAGTTCTTC.

This rearrangement joins TRBV25-1 to TRBJ2-5; 8 bases line up with TRBD2. Unmatched junction bases numbered 8, after V lost 9 bases and J lost 2 bases. This CDR3 is built from 14 residues. Germline values: CDR1 MGHDK, CDR2 SYGVNS. In DNA form, the CDR3 reads TGTGCCAGTGCCGGGACTAGAGTTCAAGAGACCCAGTACTTC. Residues: CASAGTRVQETQYF.

The rearrangement joins TRBV5-4 to TRBJ2-1, with 8 nucleotides matching TRBD1. Germline V gene sequence: CDR1 SGHNT, CDR2 YYREEE (reference sequence). Losses at the gene ends were 3 bases for V and 7 bases for J; bases not matched to a gene: 6. This CDR3 contains 14 residues. This CDR3 reads CASSSAGGGNEQFF. Here the CDR3 DNA reads TGTGCCAGCAGCTCGGCAGGGGGCGGGAATGAGCAGTTCTTC. Combining the CDR3 with reference TRBV5-4 and TRBJ2-1 gives the whole variable domain ETGVTQSPTHLIKTRGQQVTLRCSSQSGHNTVSWYQQALGQGPQFIFQYYREEENGRGNFPPRFSGLQFPNYSSELNVNALELDDSALYLCASSSAGGGNEQFFGPGTRLTVL.

This clone was counted once. V gene TRBV23-1 combines with J gene TRBJ2-7, with 9 bases that match TRBD1. TRBV23-1 is an ORF for which the function is uncertain. The CDR3 runs 14 residues. Trimming at V came to 2 bases and at J to 3 bases, leaving 2 bases not matched to a gene. The CDR3 bases are TGCGCCAGCAGTCAAGGGACAGGGAACTACGAGCAGTACTTC. Translated: CASSQGTGNYEQYF.

This clone was observed a single time. The chain employs TRBV5-5 and TRBJ2-7; a possible D gene is TRBD2 (6 bases). Trimming stripped 0 bases from V and 2 bases from J, with 12 bases between. Germline loops: CDR1 SGHKS, CDR2 YYEKEE (reference sequence). CDR3 length: 15 residues. CDR3 protein: CASSLAPGAAYEQYF. The DNA for the CDR3 is TGTGCCAGCAGCTTGGCTCCGGGAGCCGCCTACGAGCAGTACTTC.

This clone came up once. The chain recombines TRBV7-7 with TRBJ2-5, with TRBD2 matching 7 bases. The germline V gene encodes CDR1 SSHAT and CDR2 FNYEAQ (reference sequence). Trimming cost V 2 bases and J 5 bases; bases outside gene matches: 5. The CDR3 sequence is 14 residues long. The CDR3 here is CASSLYGGRETQYF. DNA for the CDR3: TGTGCCAGCAGCTTATACGGGGGGAGGGAGACCCAGTACTTC.

The chain links TRBV18 to TRBJ2-7, with TRBD1 identical over 9 bases. The CDR3 is 14 residues long. V was pared by 4 bases and J by 3 bases, with 4 bases of the junction left unmatched. Germline V CDR1 and CDR2: KGHSH, LQKENI. The CDR3 region is CASSRQGVGYEQYF. The CDR3 DNA is TGTGCCAGCTCACGACAGGGGGTTGGCTACGAGCAGTACTTC. Full variable domain (rest looked up from reference TRBV18 and TRBJ2-7): NAGVMQNPRHLVRRRGQEARLRCSPMKGHSHVYWYRQLPEEGLKFMVYLQKENIIDESGMPKERFSAEFPKEGPSILRIQQVVRGDSAAYFCASSRQGVGYEQYFGPGTRLTVT.

The V call is TRBV6-1, the J call TRBJ1-5, with TRBD1 identical over 8 bases. The CDR3 has 13 residues. J lost 0 bases, V lost 10 bases, and 2 bases had no gene match. The germline gives CDR1 MNHNS, CDR2 SASEGT. This chain's CDR3 is CATGTGSNQPQHF. CDR3 DNA: TGTGCCACCGGGACAGGTAGCAATCAGCCCCAGCATTTT.

The chain carries TRBV20-1 and TRBJ1-6; no clear D gene. Trimming took off 3 bases at V and 9 bases at J, with 6 bases between the two ends. CDR1 DFQATT and CDR2 SNEGSKA come from the germline V gene (reference sequence). The CDR3 length is 11 residues. The CDR3 DNA follows: TGCAGTGCTAGGGAGGGTTCACCCCTCCACTTT. Its protein is CSAREGSPLHF.

This clone was observed once. This chain links TRBV7-9 with TRBJ2-7, with D maybe TRBD1 (6 bases). Germline V gives CDR1 SEHNR, CDR2 FQNEAQ (reference sequence). V was cut by 5 bases and J by 3 bases, with 14 bases left in between. CDR3 length equals 14 residues. The CDR3 coding sequence is TGTGCCAGCAGCCCCGCGGACAGATACTACGAGCAGTACTTC. This codes for CASSPADRYYEQYF.

The rearrangement uses TRBV10-3 and TRBJ2-6, with D possibly matching TRBD1 (6 bases). CDR1 and CDR2 from the germline V gene are ENHRY and SYGVKD. CDR3 length equals 16 residues. Deletions cut 4 bases from V and 2 bases from J, with 12 bases between. In DNA, the CDR3 is TGTGCCATCAGTGGGTCAGGGGCTGCTGGGGCCAACGTCCTGACTTTC. Translation gives CAISGSGAAGANVLTF.

This clone was recorded once. The V call is TRBV2, the J call TRBJ2-5; D possibly corresponds to TRBD1 (5 bases). The CDR3 covers 11 residues. V was pared by 7 bases and J by 5 bases, with 8 bases between. Germline loops: CDR1 SNHLY, CDR2 FYNNEI. The CDR3 region is CASTGLETQYF. DNA of the CDR3: TGTGCCAGCACAGGGTTGGAGACCCAGTACTTC.

The chain joins TRBV9 to TRBJ2-5; a weak D match, TRBD2 (5 bases). Germline CDR1 is SGDLS and CDR2 is YYNGEE. CDR3 length equals 13 residues. V lost 3 bases to trimming and J lost 2 bases, with 8 bases between them. CDR3: CASSAGIQETQYF. In nucleotides, the CDR3 is TGTGCCAGCAGCGCCGGGATACAAGAGACCCAGTACTTC.

The chain employs TRBV30 and TRBJ2-1; 16 bases line up with TRBD2. Per the germline V gene, CDR1 is GTSNPN and CDR2 is SVGIG (reference sequence). The length of the CDR3 is 19 residues. The V gene end was trimmed by 1 base and the J gene end by 11 bases; junction bases not matched to a gene: 17. The chain's CDR3 is CAWSAFPGTSGRAGIKQFF. The CDR3 DNA is TGTGCCTGGAGTGCTTTCCCCGGGACTAGCGGGAGGGCCGGTATCAAGCAGTTCTTC.

V usage is TRBV5-4 and J usage is TRBJ1-3; D is ambiguous. V was trimmed by 0 bases and J by 3 bases, leaving 10 bases between them. CDR1 SGHNT and CDR2 YYREEE come from the germline V gene (reference sequence). The CDR3 is made up of 15 amino acids. CDR3 bases: TGTGCCAGCAGCTTGGAGGCAGGTGGTGGAAACACCATATATTTT. Its protein is CASSLEAGGGNTIYF.

The V call is TRBV2, the J call TRBJ1-4, with TRBD1 matching 9 bases. Trimming took 6 bases from V and 7 from J; bases not matched to a gene: 6. The CDR3 length is 14 residues. CDR1 and CDR2 from the germline V gene are SNHLY and FYNNEI. CDR3 sequence reads: CASRRQGGVEKLFF. The CDR3 DNA follows: TGTGCCAGCAGGAGACAGGGGGGAGTTGAAAAACTGTTTTTT.

In its sample, this clone was seen once. The chain links TRBV11-3 to TRBJ1-1, with 8 bases lining up with TRBD1. In germline, CDR1 is SGHNT, CDR2 YENEEA. The CDR3 extends over 13 amino acids. J was trimmed by 8 bases and V by 2 bases; bases with no gene match: 4. CDR3 DNA: TGTGCCAGCAGCTTAAGGACAGGGAACGAAGCTTTCTTT. Amino acid sequence: CASSLRTGNEAFF.

The chain uses TRBV5-1 and TRBJ2-3, with 9 positions matching TRBD2. Germline assignment: CDR1 SGHRS and CDR2 YFSETQ. The trim removed 1 base at V and 3 bases at J, leaving 6 bases unmatched. The CDR3 length is 16 residues. CDR3 loop: CASSLSASGNTDTQYF. CDR3 nucleotide sequence: TGCGCCAGCAGCTTGTCGGCTAGCGGGAATACAGATACGCAGTATTTT.

This clone was seen only once. The gene calls are TRBV27 and TRBJ1-6; D possibly corresponds to TRBD1 (5 bases). With 5 bases removed from V and 7 bases from J, the gap between germline ends came to 15 bases. This CDR3 comprises 15 residues. Germline assignment: CDR1 MNHEY and CDR2 SMNVEV (reference sequence). The CDR3 loop reads CASSVPGLMNSPLHF. The CDR3 DNA sequence: TGTGCCAGCAGTGTTCCGGGACTGATGAATTCACCCCTCCACTTT.

V is TRBV28 and J is TRBJ2-7, with D possibly matching TRBD2 (6 bases). The CDR3 has 14 residues. Per the germline V gene, CDR1 is MDHEN and CDR2 is SYDVKM. V was pared by 6 bases and J by 2 bases, with 14 bases between. CDR3: CASRPGGPPYEQYF. The DNA of the CDR3 is TGTGCCAGCAGGCCCGGGGGACCCCCCTACGAGCAGTACTTC.

V is TRBV2 and J is TRBJ1-5; 9 positions agree with TRBD1. CDR3 size: 15 residues. V lost 5 bases to trimming and J lost 5 bases; unmatched junction nucleotides: 7. CDR1 and CDR2 from the germline V gene are SNHLY and FYNNEI. CDR3 sequence (DNA): TGTGCCAGCAGTCCCTCGGGACAGGGCTATCAGCCCCAGCATTTT. Translation: CASSPSGQGYQPQHF.

The chain links TRBV9 to TRBJ2-2; tentatively, D is TRBD2 (6 bases). Trimming took 0 bases from V and 5 from J, leaving 14 bases between them. This CDR3 spans 16 amino acids. The germline gives CDR1 SGDLS, CDR2 YYNGEE. The CDR3 region has the DNA TGTGCCAGCAGCGTAGGGACCGGGGGATTAACCGGGGAGCTGTTTTTT. As protein: CASSVGTGGLTGELFF.